Below are 12 T cell receptor beta chains sequenced from a single sample in a study of T cell responses to AZD1222 COVID-19 vaccine. Using immunoSEQ multiplex PCR, the repertoire was profiled, and TCRdb retains in-frame clones only, with some absent. The data contain about 150,000 clones, about 90% of them singletons. The starting material was peripheral blood, obtained on day 0 of AZD1222 vaccination. The receptors stem from an adult in good health.

The rearrangement uses TRBV6-5 and TRBJ1-5; a weak D match, TRBD1 (6 bases). V was clipped by 6 bases and J by 7 bases, with 16 bases between them. Germline V gives CDR1 MNHEY, CDR2 SVGAGI. CDR3 length equals 14 residues. The CDR3 nucleotides read TGTGCCAGCAGAACAGGGCCCGAGTCCCAGCCCCAGCATTTT. It specifies CASRTGPESQPQHF.

The chain uses TRBV27 and TRBJ2-7; D not resolved. The CDR3 is 14 residues long. CDR1 and CDR2 from the germline V gene are MNHEY and SMNVEV (reference sequence). The V end lost 3 bases, the J end lost 0 bases, and 9 bases lay between the germline ends. The CDR3 sequence is CASSFQHSSYEQYF. As DNA, the CDR3 is TGTGCCAGCAGTTTTCAGCACAGCTCCTACGAGCAGTACTTC.

The rearrangement joins TRBV28 to TRBJ2-7; 10 nucleotides match TRBD1. The CDR3 is 13 amino acids. Germline trimming cut 2 bases from V and 9 bases from J; bases unmatched to any gene: 4. Germline assignment: CDR1 MDHEN and CDR2 SYDVKM. CDR3 sequence: CASSLGTGEVQYF. The CDR3 nucleotides are TGTGCCAGCAGTTTAGGGACAGGGGAGGTGCAGTACTTC.

This sequence joins TRBV6-2 or TRBV6-3 and TRBJ1-5; tentatively, D is TRBD1 (5 bases). In germline, CDR1 is MNHEY, CDR2 SVGEGT. With 6 bases removed from V and 0 bases from J, the gap between germline ends came to 12 bases. The CDR3 is made up of 15 amino acids. The CDR3 DNA reads TGTGCCAGCAGCTTGGGGCAGTATAGCAATCAGCCCCAGCATTTT. It is translated as CASSLGQYSNQPQHF.

This sequence joins TRBV2 and TRBJ1-5, with D uncertain. V lost 5 bases to trimming and J lost 7 bases, with 9 bases between them. This CDR3 has 12 residues. Germline CDR1 reads SNHLY; CDR2 reads FYNNEI. The CDR3 region is CASSRAAQPQHF. The CDR3 nucleotides are TGTGCCAGCAGTCGGGCAGCCCAGCCCCAGCATTTT.

This clone was seen only once. This chain joins TRBV6-2 or TRBV6-3 and TRBJ1-1; no definite D call. Trimming left V 2 bases short and J 2 bases short, with 12 bases between. Per the germline V gene, CDR1 is MNHEY and CDR2 is SVGEGT. This CDR3 contains 15 residues. The CDR3 is CASSYSYSLNTEAFF. The CDR3 nucleotides read TGTGCCAGCAGTTACAGTTACAGCCTCAACACTGAAGCTTTCTTT.

This clone was recorded only once. The sample carries other DNA sequences with the same CDR3. The chain combines TRBV6-2 or TRBV6-3 with TRBJ2-7, with D possibly TRBD2 on 5 matching bases. Trimming removed 4 bases at V and 2 bases at J, with 9 bases between. The CDR3 runs to 13 residues. Germline V gene data show CDR1 as MNHEY and CDR2 as SVGEGT. This chain's CDR3 is CASSWSGTYEQYF. CDR3 nucleotide sequence: TGTGCCAGCAGTTGGAGCGGAACCTACGAGCAGTACTTC.

The V call is TRBV19, the J call TRBJ2-7; TRBD2 might be the D (6 bases). This CDR3 is built from 15 residues. The V gene lost 5 bases and the J gene lost 0 bases, with 14 bases spanning the gap. Germline values: CDR1 LNHDA, CDR2 SQIVND (reference sequence). The CDR3 DNA reads as TGTGCCAGTAGTTCCATAGCGGAGAACTCCTACGAGCAGTACTTC. Its translation: CASSSIAENSYEQYF.

The chain recombines TRBV18 with TRBJ2-7; D ambiguous. V was shortened by 3 bases and J by 4 bases, with 7 bases between the two germline ends. The CDR3 covers 12 residues. Germline V gene data show CDR1 as KGHSH and CDR2 as LQKENI. The CDR3 sequence is CASSPADYEQYF. The CDR3 DNA sequence: TGTGCCAGCTCACCGGCGGATTACGAGCAGTACTTC.

The gene calls are TRBV7-8 and TRBJ1-3; D perhaps matches TRBD1 (5 bases). The V gene's germline CDR1 is SGHVS and CDR2 FQNEAQ. V was clipped by 5 bases and J by 9 bases, with 17 bases between them. This CDR3 is built from 14 residues. This CDR3 is CASSPGGERGTIYF. CDR3 bases: TGTGCCAGCAGCCCCGGGGGGGAAAGGGGCACCATATATTTT.

The chain carries TRBV4-1 and TRBJ2-1, with D possibly TRBD2 on 6 matching bases. This CDR3 has 15 amino acids. The germline CDR1 and CDR2 sequences are MGHRA and YSYEKL. The V end was cut by 1 base, the J end by 8 bases, with 15 bases between. CDR3 coding DNA: TGCGCCAGCAGCCAAGGCTCCGGGAGTAATTATGAGCAGTTCTTC. Translating gives CASSQGSGSNYEQFF.

The chain combines TRBV20-1 with TRBJ2-5; 7 nucleotides line up with TRBD2. Trimming took 3 bases from V and 3 from J; bases not matched to a gene: 4. The CDR3 loop spans 13 amino acids. The germline V gene encodes CDR1 DFQATT and CDR2 SNEGSKA (reference sequence). DNA for the CDR3: TGCAGTGCTAGTCCAGCGGGAAAAGAGACCCAGTACTTC. Protein: CSASPAGKETQYF.